The 20 T cell receptor beta chains below come from one sample, sequenced in a study of radiation and T cells in renal cell carcinoma. Data came from immunoSEQ multiplex PCR; TCRdb stores just in-frame clones and leaves some out. The sample carries approximately 12,000 clones, less than 75% recorded once. Indicated treatment: treatment-naive control, cytoreductive nephrectomy. The sequencing here drew on tumor tissue, taken from a patient whose treatment was nephrectomy without radiotherapy. The source is a woman of 80 years or more with renal cell carcinoma.

V usage is TRBV4-3 and J usage is TRBJ2-5; 12 nucleotides line up with TRBD2. V lost 1 base, J lost 5 bases, and 5 bases stayed unmatched. The CDR3 totals 16 residues. Germline V CDR1 and CDR2: LGHNA, YSLEER. CDR3 amino acids: CASSQGKGLAGETQYF. As DNA, the CDR3 is TGCGCCAGCAGCCAAGGCAAGGGACTAGCGGGTGAGACCCAGTACTTC.

The V and J genes are TRBV11-2 and TRBJ1-2; D not certain. The CDR3 is 15 residues long. Germline-derived CDR1 and CDR2 are SGHAT and FQNNGV. Trimming took off 4 bases at V and 4 bases at J, with 16 bases between the two ends. The CDR3 region is CASSYEADVFYGYTF. The CDR3 DNA reads TGTGCCAGCAGCTACGAGGCTGATGTCTTCTATGGCTACACCTTC.

As DNA, the CDR3 is TGTGCCAGCAGCGAGAGGGACCTGCGGGAGACCCAGTACTTC. It encodes CASSERDLRETQYF. The V and J genes are TRBV9 and TRBJ2-5; perhaps D is TRBD1 or TRBD2 (5 bases each). Trimming removed 3 bases from V and 5 bases from J, with 14 bases in between. The CDR3 runs 14 residues. Germline V gives CDR1 SGDLS, CDR2 YYNGEE. Supplemented by reference TRBV9 and TRBJ2-5, the full variable domain reads DSGVTQTPKHLITATGQRVTLRCSPRSGDLSVYWYQQSLDQGLQFLIQYYNGEERAKGNILERFSAQQFPDLHSELNLSSLELGDSALYFCASSERDLRETQYFGPGTRLLVL.

The chain joins TRBV12-2 to TRBJ1-2. TRBV12-2 represents a pseudogene. CDR3 length equals 15 residues. The CDR3 protein is CASRLASRGNYGYTF. The CDR3 nucleotides read TGTGCAAGTCGCTTAGCCTCCCGGGGTAACTATGGCTACACCTTC.

This chain joins TRBV5-4 and TRBJ1-2; a possible D gene is TRBD1 (6 bases). CDR1 SGHNT and CDR2 YYREEE come from the germline V gene (reference sequence). V was cut by 7 bases and J by 8 bases, with 21 bases left in between. The length of the CDR3 is 14 residues. CDR3 protein: CASRNGGGRGGYTF. In nucleotides, the CDR3 is TGTGCCAGCCGTAATGGGGGGGGGCGAGGAGGCTACACCTTC. The complete variable domain, with remaining parts taken from reference TRBV5-4 and TRBJ1-2, reads ETGVTQSPTHLIKTRGQQVTLRCSSQSGHNTVSWYQQALGQGPQFIFQYYREEENGRGNFPPRFSGLQFPNYSSELNVNALELDDSALYLCASRNGGGRGGYTFGSGTRLTVV.

This chain connects TRBV28 to TRBJ1-1; TRBD1 matches at 7 bases. This CDR3 comprises 13 residues. Germline loops: CDR1 MDHEN, CDR2 SYDVKM. The J segment lost 8 bases and the V segment lost 8 bases, leaving 11 bases of the junction unmatched. CDR3 in DNA: TGTGCCAGCCGGAACCGGGACAGACAAGAAGCTTTCTTT. Translation gives CASRNRDRQEAFF.

This rearrangement joins TRBV6-5 to TRBJ2-2; 7 bases line up with TRBD1. V lost 5 bases, J lost 4 bases, and 4 bases stayed unmatched. Per germline, CDR1 MNHEY and CDR2 SVGAGI. CDR3 length: 14 amino acids. As DNA, the CDR3 is TGTGCCAGCAGTCGGGACAGCATCACCGGGGAGCTGTTTTTT. The encoded protein is CASSRDSITGELFF.

The chain has TRBV28 and TRBJ1-2; TRBD1 matches 9 bases. This CDR3 region has 14 residues. The V and J ends lost 2 bases and 5 bases, in that order; junction bases with no gene match: 3. Germline V gene data show CDR1 as MDHEN and CDR2 as SYDVKM. The CDR3 loop is CASSLGTGRYGYTF. The CDR3 DNA reads as TGTGCCAGCAGTTTAGGGACAGGGCGATATGGCTACACCTTC.

By sample share, this clone is medium-sized (0.01 to 0.1%). The chain has TRBV5-1 and TRBJ2-2; D remains ambiguous. V lost 0 bases, J lost 8 bases, and 11 bases lay in between. The CDR3 is 14 amino acids. Germline CDR1 and CDR2: SGHRS and YFSETQ. The CDR3 sequence is CASSLERVQGELFF. As DNA, the CDR3 is TGCGCCAGCAGCTTGGAACGGGTTCAGGGGGAGCTGTTTTTT.

V gene TRBV5-1 combines with J gene TRBJ2-3, with 10 bases lining up with TRBD2. The CDR3 is 16 amino acids. Germline CDR1 and CDR2: SGHRS and YFSETQ. Trimming cost V 3 bases and J 1 base; bases outside gene matches: 5. CDR3 in amino acids: CASSSLAGGRTDTQYF. The CDR3 DNA reads TGCGCCAGCAGCTCCTTAGCGGGGGGACGCACAGATACGCAGTATTTT. Full variable domain (missing parts from reference TRBV5-1 and TRBJ2-3): KAGVTQTPRYLIKTRGQQVTLSCSPISGHRSVSWYQQTPGQGLQFLFEYFSETQRNKGNFPGRFSGRQFSNSRSEMNVSTLELGDSALYLCASSSLAGGRTDTQYFGPGTRLTVL.

The chain recombines TRBV10-1 with TRBJ2-5; D is ambiguous. Between the trimmed V and J ends, which lost 6 bases and 5 bases, there was a span of 13 bases. The CDR3 sequence is 13 residues long. Germline CDR1 WNHNN, CDR2 SYGVQD (reference sequence). The CDR3 loop is CASSETGVETQYF. The CDR3 DNA is TGCGCCAGCAGCGAGACCGGAGTGGAGACCCAGTACTTC.

This chain links TRBV5-1 with TRBJ2-5; tentatively, D is TRBD2 (6 bases). This CDR3 region has 13 residues. Germline-derived CDR1 and CDR2 are SGHRS and YFSETQ. Trimming removed 6 bases at V and 0 bases at J, with 9 bases between. As DNA, the CDR3 is TGCGCCAGCACTCGCGGGGACCAAGAGACCCAGTACTTC. It yields the protein CASTRGDQETQYF.

In its sample, this clone was seen a few times. The sample carries other DNA sequences with the same CDR3. The V call is TRBV2, the J call TRBJ1-1; no clear D. The V end was cut by 8 bases, the J end by 1 base, with 5 bases between. Germline assignment: CDR1 SNHLY and CDR2 FYNNEI. This CDR3 has 11 residues. The CDR3 DNA sequence: TGTGCCAGCGCCTCGAACACTGAAGCTTTCTTT. This codes for CASASNTEAFF.

J is TRBJ1-2 and V is TRBV5-4; 7 bases agree with TRBD1. CDR1 SGHNT and CDR2 YYREEE come from the germline V gene (reference sequence). The CDR3 contains 13 residues. After removal of 4 bases from V and 4 bases from J, the junction contained 4 bases not matched to a gene. For the CDR3, the DNA is TGTGCCAGCAGCGGGACAGAGATCTATGGCTACACCTTC. Its translation is CASSGTEIYGYTF. Full variable domain (rest looked up from reference TRBV5-4 and TRBJ1-2): ETGVTQSPTHLIKTRGQQVTLRCSSQSGHNTVSWYQQALGQGPQFIFQYYREEENGRGNFPPRFSGLQFPNYSSELNVNALELDDSALYLCASSGTEIYGYTFGSGTRLTVV.

This clone was detected a few times. The chain has TRBV27 and TRBJ1-6; TRBD1 agrees at 7 bases. This CDR3 is 15 amino acids long. V was clipped by 5 bases and J by 8 bases; unmatched bases: 9. Germline assignment: CDR1 MNHEY and CDR2 SMNVEV (reference sequence). CDR3 residues: CASSLQTGEDSPLHF. CDR3 bases: TGTGCCAGCAGTCTACAAACAGGGGAGGATTCACCCCTCCACTTT.

The rearrangement joins TRBV7-8 to TRBJ1-1, with 7 bases that match TRBD1. The CDR3 loop spans 17 amino acids. The ends lost 5 bases at V and 5 bases at J; junction bases unmatched: 17. Germline V gene lookup returns CDR1 SGHVS and CDR2 FQNEAQ. CDR3 in amino acids: CASSAGTAFWTGTEAFF. CDR3 DNA: TGTGCCAGCAGCGCGGGGACAGCCTTCTGGACGGGGACTGAAGCTTTCTTT.

The chain combines TRBV5-6 with TRBJ2-3; 7 nucleotides line up with TRBD2. Unmatched junction bases numbered 9, after V lost 6 bases and J lost 2 bases. Germline V gene lookup returns CDR1 SGHDT and CDR2 YYEEEE. There are 15 residues in the CDR3. This chain's CDR3 is CASKKGREFTDTQYF. The CDR3 bases are TGTGCCAGCAAGAAGGGGAGGGAGTTCACAGATACGCAGTATTTT.

This clone was found a few times. The chain couples TRBV6-5 to TRBJ2-7; perhaps TRBD2 as D (6 bases). The CDR3 consists of 14 residues. The V end lost 7 bases, the J end lost 6 bases, and 19 bases lay between the germline ends. Germline V gene sequence: CDR1 MNHEY, CDR2 SVGAGI. CDR3 coding DNA: TGTGCCAGCATGGGAGGAGGCAGGGTGGGCGAGCAGTACGTC. Protein product: CASMGGGRVGEQYV.

V is TRBV6-5 and J is TRBJ1-6; D unclear. Trimming took 2 bases from V and 2 from J, leaving 10 bases between them. The CDR3 has 16 amino acids. CDR1 is MNHEY, CDR2 SVGAGI, per germline. The CDR3 loop is CASSYRDYPYNSPLHF. In DNA form, the CDR3 reads TGTGCCAGCAGTTACAGAGATTATCCCTATAATTCACCCCTCCACTTT.

The chain couples TRBV18 to TRBJ1-1; TRBD1 matches at 8 bases. V lost 4 bases and J lost 6; bases outside the gene matches: 10. The CDR3 spans 15 residues. From germline, CDR1 is KGHSH and CDR2 LQKENI. CDR3 sequence (DNA): TGTGCCAGCTCACAATCACAGGGGGAGGGGGCTGAAGCTTTCTTT. The encoded protein is CASSQSQGEGAEAFF.